Listed here are 22 T cell receptor beta chains from one sample, sequenced in a study of T cell changes during pregnancy in multiple sclerosis. Clones were read by immunoSEQ multiplex PCR, and TCRdb kept only the in-frame ones, dropping some. This table has approximately 66,000 clones, 85% to 95% appearing once. The sample in question was peripheral blood, obtained in the third trimester of pregnancy. These receptors originate from a female donor in good health, enrolled as a control in a pregnancy study.

This rearrangement joins TRBV7-8 to TRBJ2-7; TRBD1 aligns across 10 bases. Germline V lookup: CDR1 SGHVS, CDR2 FQNEAQ. This CDR3 has 15 residues. The V and J ends lost 7 bases and 4 bases, in that order; junction bases with no gene match: 10. The CDR3, as DNA: TGTGCCAGCACCGACCAGACAGGGGGCGGGTACGAGCAGTACTTC. Translation gives CASTDQTGGGYEQYF.

V is TRBV4-1 and J is TRBJ1-5; no firm D call. Germline CDR1 is MGHRA and CDR2 is YSYEKL. V lost 1 base, J lost 4 bases, and 5 bases lay in between. The CDR3 length is 13 residues. The CDR3 is CASSQGVNQPQHF. CDR3 DNA: TGCGCCAGCAGCCAAGGAGTAAATCAGCCCCAGCATTTT.

The rearrangement joins TRBV19 to TRBJ2-2; 8 nucleotides match TRBD2. This CDR3 contains 17 residues. CDR1 is LNHDA, CDR2 SQIVND, per germline (reference sequence). The trim removed 2 bases at V and 5 bases at J, leaving 10 bases unmatched. DNA for the CDR3: TGTGCCAGTAGTATAAGGGGTTCCAGCGGGAGAACCGGGGAGCTGTTTTTT. Translating it yields CASSIRGSSGRTGELFF. Supplemented by reference TRBV19 and TRBJ2-2, the full variable domain reads DGGITQSPKYLFRKEGQNVTLSCEQNLNHDAMYWYRQDPGQGLRLIYYSQIVNDFQKGDIAEGYSVSREKKESFPLTVTSAQKNPTAFYLCASSIRGSSGRTGELFFGEGSRLTVL.

The rearrangement uses TRBV14 and TRBJ1-2; D remains ambiguous. CDR1 SGHDN and CDR2 FVKESK come from the germline V gene. This CDR3 has 13 amino acids. V dropped 4 bases and J dropped 2 bases, with 8 bases sitting between them. This CDR3 is CASSRLQNYGYTF. CDR3 nucleotides: TGTGCCAGCAGCCGCCTACAGAACTATGGCTACACCTTC.

The genes are TRBV18 and TRBJ2-5; weak D call: TRBD2 (6 bases). Germline CDR1 and CDR2: KGHSH and LQKENI. V was trimmed by 0 bases and J by 5 bases, leaving 10 bases between them. The CDR3 has 14 residues. CDR3 DNA sequence: TGTGCCAGCTCACCACCGGAGGGTGTGGAGACCCAGTACTTC. Translation gives CASSPPEGVETQYF.

This clone was seen once. The CDR3: CASSLSGPGNEQFF. Here the CDR3 DNA reads TGTGCCAGTAGTCTTAGCGGACCTGGGAATGAGCAGTTCTTC. The chain couples TRBV19 to TRBJ2-1; D may be TRBD2 (6 bases). The V end lost 5 bases, the J end lost 7 bases, and 15 bases lay between the germline ends. This CDR3 has 14 residues. Germline assignment: CDR1 LNHDA and CDR2 SQIVND (reference sequence).

V gene TRBV29-1 combines with J gene TRBJ2-3; 10 bases line up with TRBD2. The CDR3 is made up of 17 amino acids. Unmatched junction bases numbered 8, after V lost 0 bases and J lost 2 bases. Germline values: CDR1 SQVTM, CDR2 ANQGSEA. The CDR3 loop is CSVEDRLAGVITDTQYF. In nucleotides, the CDR3 is TGCAGCGTTGAAGATCGGCTAGCGGGAGTGATCACAGATACGCAGTATTTT.

The sample holds many counts of this clone. Written as DNA, the CDR3 is TGTGCCTGGAGTCCGGGCGGGCCTGAAGCTTTCTTT. Translation gives CAWSPGGPEAFF. The chain combines TRBV30 with TRBJ1-1; unclear D gene. The CDR3 has 12 residues. V gave up 2 bases and J gave up 6 bases, with 10 bases separating them. CDR1 GTSNPN and CDR2 SVGIG come from the germline V gene (reference sequence).

With respect to this clone: Germline and junction disagree at one end, which may indicate a read error. The rearrangement uses TRBV20-1 and TRBJ2-1, with D unclear. Germline CDR1 reads DFQATT; CDR2 reads SNEGSKA (reference sequence). CDR3 size: 9 residues. The CDR3 DNA follows: TGCAGTGCCGATGGTCAGAGGCTCTTC. Translated: CSADGQRLF.

The J gene is TRBJ2-1, the V gene TRBV7-9; D perhaps matches TRBD2 (6 bases). There are 15 residues in the CDR3. The V gene's germline CDR1 is SEHNR and CDR2 FQNEAQ (reference sequence). V was cut by 4 bases and J by 3 bases, with 13 bases left in between. CDR3 sequence (DNA): TGTGCCAGCAGCTGGGGCGGGGCGGACTACAATGAGCAGTTCTTC. Its protein product is CASSWGGADYNEQFF.

The chain couples TRBV7-9 to TRBJ2-7; the match to TRBD1 covers 7 bases. The length of the CDR3 is 13 residues. Germline V gene data show CDR1 as SEHNR and CDR2 as FQNEAQ (reference sequence). V was clipped by 5 bases and J by 4 bases; unmatched bases: 5. This CDR3 reads CASSPTGWYEQYF. Written as DNA, the CDR3 is TGTGCCAGCAGCCCGACAGGGTGGTACGAGCAGTACTTC. Filled out from reference TRBV7-9 and TRBJ2-7, the complete variable domain reads DTGVSQNPRHKITKRGQNVTFRCDPISEHNRLYWYRQTLGQGPEFLTYFQNEAQLEKSRLLSDRFSAERPKGSFSTLEIQRTEQGDSAMYLCASSPTGWYEQYFGPGTRLTVT.

This clone was detected only once. This chain uses TRBV7-8 with TRBJ1-5; perhaps TRBD1 as D (5 bases). Germline V CDR1 and CDR2: SGHVS, FQNEAQ. The CDR3 contains 17 residues. V was pared by 5 bases and J by 0 bases, with 17 bases between. The CDR3 region has the DNA TGTGCCAGCAGCGATAGGGGCGGGATGTTTAGCAATCAGCCCCAGCATTTT. Protein: CASSDRGGMFSNQPQHF.

V gene TRBV7-8 combines with J gene TRBJ2-5; tentative D call: TRBD2 (7 bases). The CDR3 runs 16 residues. The V end lost 3 bases, the J end lost 1 base, and 15 bases lay between the germline ends. The germline V gene has CDR1 SGHVS and CDR2 FQNEAQ. This CDR3 is CASSFGSGGAQETQYF. The CDR3 DNA reads TGTGCCAGCAGCTTCGGGAGTGGGGGGGCCCAAGAGACCCAGTACTTC.

The J gene is TRBJ1-2, the V gene TRBV5-1, with TRBD1 identical over 7 bases. CDR1 SGHRS and CDR2 YFSETQ come from the germline V gene. The CDR3 runs 14 residues. J was trimmed by 8 bases and V by 0 bases; bases with no gene match: 7. The CDR3 sequence is CASSLVSQTGGYTF. The DNA for the CDR3 is TGCGCCAGCAGCTTGGTATCACAGACAGGGGGCTACACCTTC.

V and J are TRBV6-5 and TRBJ1-2; 10 positions agree with TRBD1. The CDR3 sequence is 15 residues long. Trimming removed 7 bases from V and 4 bases from J; junction bases left unmatched: 9. In germline, CDR1 is MNHEY, CDR2 SVGAGI. The CDR3 spells CASTWDRGRRYGYTF. In DNA form, the CDR3 reads TGTGCCAGCACCTGGGACAGGGGAAGGCGCTATGGCTACACCTTC.

V gene TRBV7-4 combines with J gene TRBJ2-5; 8 positions agree with TRBD2. Germline CDR1 SGHVT, CDR2 SQSDAQ. This CDR3 has 17 amino acids. The V gene end was trimmed by 1 base and the J gene end by 1 base; junction bases not matched to a gene: 8. CDR3 sequence: CASSLVGGGTPQETQYF. In nucleotides, the CDR3 is TGTGCCAGCAGCTTAGTTGGCGGGGGGACTCCCCAAGAGACCCAGTACTTC.

The gene calls are TRBV19 and TRBJ2-5; 9 nucleotides match TRBD2. CDR1 and CDR2 (germline): LNHDA, SQIVND (reference sequence). J gave up 3 bases and V 2 bases, and 4 bases lay outside the gene matches. The CDR3 totals 15 residues. Written as DNA, the CDR3 is TGTGCCAGTAGTATAAGCGGGGGGCAAAAAGAGACCCAGTACTTC. Translated, it gives CASSISGGQKETQYF.

The V call is TRBV5-8, the J call TRBJ2-2; weak D call: TRBD2 (5 bases). V shed 4 bases and J shed 7 bases, with 20 bases lying between them. The CDR3 extends over 16 amino acids. The germline gives CDR1 SGHTS, CDR2 YDEGEE. The CDR3 coding sequence is TGTGCCAGCAGCCCCCAGAGAACAAGTGGACTCGGGGAGCTGTTTTTT. This translates into CASSPQRTSGLGELFF.

The gene calls are TRBV27 and TRBJ1-5; D not certain. V was shortened by 2 bases and J by 0 bases, with 8 bases between the two germline ends. Germline values: CDR1 MNHEY, CDR2 SMNVEV (reference sequence). The CDR3 is made up of 15 amino acids. CDR3 protein: CASSLQLNSNQPQHF. In DNA, the CDR3 is TGTGCCAGCAGTTTACAACTCAATAGCAATCAGCCCCAGCATTTT.

The V call is TRBV9, the J call TRBJ1-3; D is unresolved. The CDR3 loop spans 15 amino acids. The germline V and J ends were trimmed by 2 bases and 4 bases, with 13 bases remaining between them. The germline V gene encodes CDR1 SGDLS and CDR2 YYNGEE. CDR3 protein: CASSVSQTNGNTIYF. CDR3 in DNA: TGTGCCAGCAGCGTCTCCCAGACTAACGGAAACACCATATATTTT.

This chain connects TRBV5-1 to TRBJ2-6; tentatively, D is TRBD1 (6 bases). Germline V CDR1 and CDR2: SGHRS, YFSETQ. With 4 bases removed from V and 1 base from J, the gap between germline ends came to 18 bases. This CDR3 has 18 amino acids. The CDR3 DNA follows: TGCGCCAGCAGCCCAAACCCGGGACACGCATCTGGGGCCAACGTCCTGACTTTC. It is translated as CASSPNPGHASGANVLTF. Drawing the rest from reference TRBV5-1 and TRBJ2-6, the complete variable domain is KAGVTQTPRYLIKTRGQQVTLSCSPISGHRSVSWYQQTPGQGLQFLFEYFSETQRNKGNFPGRFSGRQFSNSRSEMNVSTLELGDSALYLCASSPNPGHASGANVLTFGAGSRLTVL.

The V gene is TRBV28, the J gene TRBJ1-2; D is unclear. The CDR3 totals 16 residues. In germline, CDR1 is MDHEN, CDR2 SYDVKM. V was cut by 3 bases and J by 2 bases, with 16 bases left in between. In DNA, the CDR3 is TGTGCCAGCAGTTTCCCCTTGGCAGACAAAAACTATGGCTACACCTTC. Translating gives CASSFPLADKNYGYTF.